The text below deals with one TCR beta chain. Its antigen is not identified. The sample is drawn from a study of OX40 agonist ivuxolimab in advanced cancers. For the study at large: Patients were treated with intravenous ivuxolimab, dosed at 0.01 to 10 mg/kg and infused every 2 weeks. The study's findings and limits: Some of the lowest clonal expansion was seen in partial responders at 0.1-3.0 mg/kg. On average, CD8+ T cells had more expanded clones than CD4+. Antigens targeted by the expanded peripheral T cells were not determined.

CDR1 is MNHEY, CDR2 SMNVEV, per germline (reference sequence). The CDR3 covers 17 residues. Trimming cost V 1 base and J 4 bases; bases outside gene matches: 8. The assay was immunoSEQ multiplex PCR, and TCRdb's table has in-frame clones only and misses some. The sample holds around 85,000 clones; about 90% are singletons and the top ten take 8.4%. Specimen: CD4+ or CD8+ T cells sorted from blood, collected in a trial of the OX40 agonist ivuxolimab. The clonotype originates from an adult with an advanced solid tumor such as melanoma, head and neck, liver or kidney cancer. V gene TRBV27 combines with J gene TRBJ2-3; 10 bases are shared with TRBD2. The CDR3 is CASSLLHSLAGADTQYF. The CDR3 DNA is TGTGCCAGCAGTTTATTACATAGTCTAGCGGGAGCAGATACGCAGTATTTT.